The text below deals with one T cell receptor beta chain. V dropped 5 bases and J dropped 3; count of bases not matched to a gene: 10. CDR1 and CDR2 from the germline V gene are LNHDA and SQIVND (reference sequence). The length of the CDR3 is 16 residues. In the original workflow: Scientists estimated how many nucleated cells there were by amplifying reference gene primers. Method: immunoSEQ multiplex PCR; TCRdb's copy keeps in-frame clones and lacks some. V, J and clone size were drawn from that table, and D and trimming were deduced from the DNA. The table shows around 150,000 clones, with over 70% occurring only once. This specimen comes from a study of blood T cell repertoires in COVID-19. Study overall: The United States, Italy and Spain were the sources of the acute and convalescent COVID-19 samples. T cells, B-cell-depleted T cells, or PBMCs supplied cDNA or gDNA.

The rearrangement joins TRBV19 to TRBJ1-5; 7 nucleotides align to TRBD1. Material for sequencing was peripheral blood. The receptor comes from an elderly woman with active or convalescent COVID-19. The CDR3 coding sequence is TGTGCCAGTAGTGTTACGGACAGGACTTCCAATCAGCCCCAGCATTTT. The encoded protein is CASSVTDRTSNQPQHF.